Shown below are 13 T cell receptor beta chains from a single sample sequenced in a study of blood T cells in healthy people across ages. A second 7 to 11 cycle PCR used barcoded and J-beta primers. TCRdb recomputed calls from the 5' RACE reads with MiXCR, one row per CDR3 protein. The sample holds approximately 790,000 distinct CDR3 sequences, around 62% seen once. The sequenced material came from blood. The receptors were sampled from a man aged 25-45 years in good health.

The chain is built from TRBV7-2 and TRBJ2-7; perhaps TRBD1 as D (5 bases). The DNA matches TRBJ2-5 better at its end, which makes the J call doubtful. Germline assignment: CDR1 SGHTA and CDR2 FQGNSA. This CDR3 has 16 residues. CDR3 nucleotides: TGTGCCAGCAGCCCTGGCTCAGCCCTCCAGGGAGAGACCCAGTACTTC. Its protein is CASSPGSALQGETQYF.

V and J are TRBV5-1 and TRBJ2-1, with a tentative D call TRBD1 (5 bases). The V gene lost 2 bases and the J gene lost 7 bases, with 7 bases spanning the gap. CDR1 is SGHRS and CDR2 is YFSETQ in the germline V gene. The CDR3 is 12 residues long. CDR3 DNA: TGCGCCAGCAGCTTCAGGGTTAATGAGCAGTTCTTC. It is translated as CASSFRVNEQFF.

This clonotype was counted only a few times. The J gene is TRBJ2-6, the V gene TRBV10-3; D uncertain. The CDR3 runs to 14 residues. Trimming stripped 6 bases from V and 0 bases from J, with 6 bases between. Germline lookup yields CDR1 ENHRY and CDR2 SYGVKD. The CDR3: CAIRAGSGANVLTF. The CDR3, as DNA: TGTGCCATCAGGGCAGGCTCTGGGGCCAACGTCCTGACTTTC.

V gene TRBV2 combines with J gene TRBJ2-5; D is perhaps TRBD2 (6 bases). The CDR3 consists of 13 residues. Germline V gene lookup returns CDR1 SNHLY and CDR2 FYNNEI. The V gene lost 2 bases and the J gene lost 7 bases, with 11 bases spanning the gap. The CDR3, as DNA: TGTGCCAGCAGTGAACGACCGGAGGGGACCCAGTACTTC. As protein: CASSERPEGTQYF.

V is TRBV5-6 and J is TRBJ2-1; D not resolved. The V end was cut by 2 bases, the J end by 0 bases, with 12 bases between. This CDR3 comprises 16 residues. Germline V gene data show CDR1 as SGHDT and CDR2 as YYEEEE. The CDR3 spells CASSFPEDLSYNEQFF. Written as DNA, the CDR3 is TGTGCCAGCAGCTTCCCTGAGGACCTCTCCTACAATGAGCAGTTCTTC.

A single count supports this clonotype. The chain links TRBV29-1 to TRBJ1-2, with D possibly TRBD1 on 5 matching bases. Germline V gene lookup returns CDR1 SQVTM and CDR2 ANQGSEA. V was shortened by 2 bases and J by 4 bases, with 14 bases between the two germline ends. The CDR3 consists of 14 residues. The CDR3 loop is CSVEPKGQSYGYTF. The CDR3 DNA reads as TGCAGCGTTGAACCTAAGGGGCAGAGCTATGGCTACACCTTC. The complete variable domain, with remaining parts taken from reference TRBV29-1 and TRBJ1-2, reads SAVISQKPSRDICQRGTSLTIQCQVDSQVTMMFWYRQQPGQSLTLIATANQGSEATYESGFVIDKFPISRPNLTFSTLTVSNMSPEDSSIYLCSVEPKGQSYGYTFGSGTRLTVV.

The rearrangement links TRBV7-2 to TRBJ1-2; no firm D call. Trimming stripped 5 bases from V and 4 bases from J, with 20 bases between. The CDR3 totals 16 residues. Germline V lookup: CDR1 SGHTA, CDR2 FQGNSA. CDR3 in DNA: TGTGCCAGCAGCGCTTCCCTACGGGAACCGACCTATGGCTACACCTTC. Its protein product is CASSASLREPTYGYTF.

The chain is built from TRBV5-1 and TRBJ2-6; D possibly uses TRBD1 or TRBD2 (5 bases each). CDR1 SGHRS and CDR2 YFSETQ come from the germline V gene. V was cut by 3 bases and J by 4 bases, with 20 bases left in between. This CDR3 is built from 18 residues. CDR3 sequence: CASSSERASGTGANVLTF. CDR3 DNA: TGCGCCAGCAGCTCGGAGAGAGCTTCGGGGACCGGGGCCAACGTCCTGACTTTC.

The chain combines TRBV7-2 with TRBJ2-2; TRBD2 aligns across 10 bases. The CDR3 spans 16 residues. Trimming took 1 base from V and 9 from J; bases not matched to a gene: 8. CDR1 is SGHTA, CDR2 FQGNSA, per germline. CDR3 protein: CASSLGVSGGARELFF. CDR3 coding DNA: TGTGCCAGCAGCTTAGGGGTCAGCGGGGGGGCCCGGGAGCTGTTTTTT.

J is TRBJ2-3 and V is TRBV5-1; D is ambiguous. The CDR3 is 14 amino acids. The V end was cut by 4 bases, the J end by 0 bases, with 9 bases between. The germline CDR1 and CDR2 sequences are SGHRS and YFSETQ. The CDR3 here is CASSTRLSTDTQYF. The CDR3 region has the DNA TGCGCCAGCAGCACCCGCCTTAGCACAGATACGCAGTATTTT.

This clonotype was counted a few times. CDR3 region: CATSKNSYNEQFF. The CDR3, as DNA: TGTGCCACCAGCAAAAACAGCTACAATGAGCAGTTCTTC. The V call is TRBV15, the J call TRBJ2-1, with unresolved D. This CDR3 spans 13 amino acids. Germline lookup yields CDR1 LNHNV and CDR2 YYDKDF (reference sequence). The V end was cut by 4 bases, the J end by 3 bases, with 7 bases between.

This clonotype was detected only a few times. This chain links TRBV29-1 with TRBJ2-7; TRBD1 agrees at 8 bases. The CDR3 loop spans 15 amino acids. V gave up 0 bases and J gave up 2 bases; unmatched junction bases: 6. CDR1 and CDR2 from the germline V gene are SQVTM and ANQGSEA. The CDR3 DNA follows: TGCAGCGTTGAAGATCTGCAGGGGGCGACCTACGAGCAGTACTTC. Translation: CSVEDLQGATYEQYF.

The gene calls are TRBV7-2 and TRBJ1-6; D not resolved. Germline V gene sequence: CDR1 SGHTA, CDR2 FQGNSA. The length of the CDR3 is 13 residues. Trimming left V 4 bases short and J 7 bases short, with 8 bases between. Written as DNA, the CDR3 is TGTGCCAGCAGCTCCGATCCGAATTCACCCCTCCACTTT. It yields the protein CASSSDPNSPLHF.